The 7 T cell receptor beta chains presented below share a single source sample, sequenced in a study of vaccination and CD4 T cells after COVID-19. Their recognized antigens are unknown. The treatment was: roughly 10-day PBMC culture with coronavirus spike peptide pools or control peptides (ViraFEST assay). The Oncomine TCR Beta short-read assay was applied to DNA of cultured CD4+ T cells. TCRdb analysed the PCR reads with MiXCR anew, one entry per CDR3 protein. The sample comprises fewer than 20,000 distinct CDR3 sequences, approximately 53% of which are singletons, and about an eighth rests with the top ten. The sample taken for sequencing was CD4+ T cells from blood, cultured in vitro. The origin of the receptors is a human donor who had recovered from COVID-19.

This clonotype was observed a handful of times. The V gene is TRBV23-1, the J gene TRBJ1-2; D remains unclear. TRBV23-1 is sorted into the ORF group, with uncertain function. The CDR3 contains 11 residues. V was trimmed by 3 bases and J by 6 bases, leaving 5 bases between them. CDR3 DNA: TGCGCCAGCAGTCAGACGGATGGCTACACCTTC. It encodes CASSQTDGYTF.

The rearrangement uses TRBV19 and TRBJ1-4, with TRBD1 identical over 9 bases. This CDR3 region has 16 residues. Trimming at V came to 3 bases and at J to 8 bases, leaving 10 bases not matched to a gene. Per germline, CDR1 LNHDA and CDR2 SQIVND (reference sequence). The CDR3 DNA is TGTGCCAGTAGTATCGACCTGACCGGGACAGGGGAAAAACTGTTTTTT. Translating gives CASSIDLTGTGEKLFF.

This chain links TRBV12-3 or TRBV12-4 with TRBJ2-7; D is perhaps TRBD2 (5 bases). Trimming took off 5 bases at V and 5 bases at J, with 19 bases between the two ends. The CDR3 has 15 residues. The CDR3 protein is CASSRTGSRAHEQYF. CDR3 coding DNA: TGTGCCAGCAGTCGGACTGGGTCAAGGGCCCACGAGCAGTACTTC.

This clonotype was picked up a small number of times. The V gene is TRBV6-1, the J gene TRBJ1-2; D not certain. CDR1 is MNHNS and CDR2 is SASEGT in the germline V gene. Trimming shortened V by 7 bases and J by 5 bases, and 11 bases separated the two germline ends. This CDR3 has 12 residues. The DNA for the CDR3 is TGTGCCAGCAAGAAGGGTACTTATGGCTACACCTTC. This translates into CASKKGTYGYTF.

CDR3 region: CASSIDNGGSGNTIYF. The CDR3 DNA reads TGTGCCAGTAGTATAGATAACGGGGGGTCTGGAAACACCATATATTTT. The rearrangement uses TRBV19 and TRBJ1-3; tentatively, D is TRBD1 (5 bases). The CDR3 length is 16 residues. V was clipped by 0 bases and J by 1 base, with 10 bases between them. CDR1 is LNHDA, CDR2 SQIVND, per germline (reference sequence).

This clonotype was counted a single time. The chain combines TRBV11-3 with TRBJ1-2; no clear D gene. The V gene's germline CDR1 is SGHNT and CDR2 YENEEA. Trimming took 1 base from V and 6 from J, leaving 21 bases between them. CDR3 length: 17 residues. The CDR3 region has the DNA TGTGCCAGCAGCTTAGCCGCGAGACTGGGCCCCGCGGATGGCTACACCTTC. Amino acids: CASSLAARLGPADGYTF.

The V call is TRBV7-2, the J call TRBJ2-1; D ambiguous. V was shortened by 2 bases and J by 5 bases, with 7 bases between the two germline ends. Germline CDR1 is SGHTA and CDR2 is FQGNSA. The CDR3 runs to 13 residues. CDR3 nucleotides: TGTGCCAGCAGCTTAAGCAGGAACAATGAGCAGTTCTTC. Its protein product is CASSLSRNNEQFF.